This passage covers 18 T cell receptor beta chains from one sample sequenced in a study of Ad26.COV2.S vaccination and SARS-CoV-2 variants (dated by TCRdb to the early 2020s). The sample's treatment or condition label is to be understood as: 19 received Ad26.COV2.S at low or high dose, single or two shots; five or six received placebo; per-sample allocation not given. For vaccine and placebo recipients, the sequenced repertoires came from samples collected on day 63 after the first injection. Libraries came from the immunoSEQ multiplex PCR assay. TCRdb re-hosts the immuneACCESS table, in-frame sequences only. Its copies lack some clones; in the studies checked, an unresolved V gene accounts for under half of them, and the cause for the rest is not known. The sample table holds about 350,000 clones, of which 80% to 90% were seen once. The leading ten clones occupy 2.5% to 3.5% of the sample. The starting material was peripheral blood, obtained in a trial of Ad26.COV2.S vaccine versus placebo. These receptors came from a person aged 18-60 years who received the Ad26.COV2.S COVID-19 vaccine or a placebo.

The chain employs TRBV11-2 and TRBJ1-2; 8 bases match TRBD1. The germline CDR1 and CDR2 sequences are SGHAT and FQNNGV. The CDR3 is made up of 14 amino acids. V shed 5 bases and J 4 bases; nucleotides not matched to a gene: 6. The CDR3 loop is CASSTGGQVYGYTF. CDR3 DNA sequence: TGTGCCAGCAGCACAGGGGGACAGGTCTATGGCTACACCTTC.

The chain is built from TRBV9 and TRBJ1-3, with 7 bases matching TRBD1. The CDR3 runs to 14 residues. The germline CDR1 and CDR2 sequences are SGDLS and YYNGEE. V lost 4 bases, J lost 8 bases, and 9 bases stayed unmatched. The CDR3 region has the DNA TGTGCCAGCAGCCCCATCGGGCAGGGGGACACCATATATTTT. Amino acid sequence: CASSPIGQGDTIYF.

Comment on this clone: Other DNA sequences within the sample encode an identical CDR3. For the CDR3, the DNA is TGCGCCAGCAGCTCCGGGCAGGGTGCCTACGAGCAGTACTTC. This gives the protein CASSSGQGAYEQYF. The V call is TRBV5-1, the J call TRBJ2-7; D is possibly TRBD1 (5 bases). V lost 3 bases to trimming and J lost 2 bases, with 12 bases between them. The CDR3 length is 14 residues. CDR1 and CDR2 (germline): SGHRS, YFSETQ.

As DNA, the CDR3 is TGTGCTAGTGGTTTGGTAATAGCGGGACCCGGCAGTAGAGAGACCCAGTACTTC. Translating gives CASGLVIAGPGSRETQYF. The chain links TRBV12-5 to TRBJ2-5; 8 nucleotides match TRBD2. J lost 4 bases, V lost 0 bases, and 13 bases had no gene match. There are 18 residues in the CDR3. Germline lookup yields CDR1 LGHNT and CDR2 FRNRAP.

The chain joins TRBV9 to TRBJ2-3; 14 bases fit TRBD2. Trimming removed 0 bases from V and 4 bases from J; junction bases left unmatched: 7. This CDR3 comprises 18 residues. Germline V gene data show CDR1 as SGDLS and CDR2 as YYNGEE. CDR3 nucleotides: TGTGCCAGCAGCGTAGCGGGACTAGCGGGAGTTTTCGCAGATACGCAGTATTTT. This sequence encodes CASSVAGLAGVFADTQYF.

The chain carries TRBV2 and TRBJ2-7; D is unresolved. The CDR3 length is 10 residues. V lost 4 bases, J lost 11 bases, and 9 bases lay in between. The germline V gene encodes CDR1 SNHLY and CDR2 FYNNEI. CDR3 amino acids: CASSVGSKYF. The CDR3 bases are TGTGCCAGCAGTGTCGGCAGCAAGTACTTC.

The chain is built from TRBV7-6 and TRBJ2-1, with 12 bases lining up with TRBD1. V lost 4 bases, J lost 8 bases, and 12 bases stayed unmatched. The CDR3 covers 17 residues. Germline V lookup: CDR1 SGHVS, CDR2 FNYEAQ. In DNA, the CDR3 is TGTGCCAGCAGCTCTCTCGGGAGGGGACAGGGGGCGGATGAGCAGTTCTTC. Its protein is CASSSLGRGQGADEQFF.

This sequence joins TRBV20-1 and TRBJ2-1, with a weak D call TRBD2 (6 bases). CDR1 and CDR2 (germline): DFQATT, SNEGSKA (reference sequence). The CDR3 runs to 11 residues. The DNA for the CDR3 is TGCAGCGGGAGTGTGGAAAATGAGCAGTTCTTC. Residues: CSGSVENEQFF.

The V gene is TRBV6-5, the J gene TRBJ1-6; D gene unclear. Germline lookup yields CDR1 MNHEY and CDR2 SVGAGI. The CDR3 spans 16 residues. Trimming took off 4 bases at V and 7 bases at J, with 17 bases between the two ends. CDR3 region: CASSFSFGPLNSPLHF. Here the CDR3 DNA reads TGTGCCAGCAGTTTTTCTTTTGGACCGTTAAATTCACCCCTCCACTTT.

The CDR3 sequence: CASSSGQSGTEAFF. The CDR3 DNA is TGTGCCAGCAGCTCGGGACAGTCGGGCACTGAAGCTTTCTTT. The rearrangement joins TRBV7-9 to TRBJ1-1, with 7 bases matching TRBD1. The CDR3 totals 14 residues. Germline lookup yields CDR1 SEHNR and CDR2 FQNEAQ (reference sequence). V lost 4 bases and J lost 4; bases outside the gene matches: 6.

The chain recombines TRBV20-1 with TRBJ1-1, with D uncertain. V was cut by 3 bases and J by 5 bases, with 10 bases left in between. The germline gives CDR1 DFQATT, CDR2 SNEGSKA (reference sequence). CDR3 size: 12 residues. CDR3 sequence: CSASAVDTEAFF. The CDR3 DNA follows: TGCAGTGCTAGTGCCGTGGATACTGAAGCTTTCTTT.

This clone was observed a few times. The gene calls are TRBV19 and TRBJ1-2; D is unclear. This CDR3 region has 15 residues. With 5 bases removed from V and 7 bases from J, the gap between germline ends came to 20 bases. The germline V gene encodes CDR1 LNHDA and CDR2 SQIVND (reference sequence). The CDR3 DNA reads TGTGCCAGTAGTCTCGGAGAGCAACGACTACGTGGCTACACCTTC. This gives the protein CASSLGEQRLRGYTF.

The V gene is TRBV5-4, the J gene TRBJ2-3, with 14 bases fitting TRBD2. CDR1 SGHNT and CDR2 YYREEE come from the germline V gene (reference sequence). This CDR3 spans 16 amino acids. J was trimmed by 5 bases and V by 6 bases; bases with no gene match: 8. CDR3 sequence: CASTRTSGGRGDTQYF. DNA of the CDR3: TGTGCCAGCACCCGGACTAGCGGGGGGCGGGGAGATACGCAGTATTTT. The whole variable domain, filled in from reference TRBV5-4 and TRBJ2-3, reads ETGVTQSPTHLIKTRGQQVTLRCSSQSGHNTVSWYQQALGQGPQFIFQYYREEENGRGNFPPRFSGLQFPNYSSELNVNALELDDSALYLCASTRTSGGRGDTQYFGPGTRLTVL.

V is TRBV15 and J is TRBJ1-1, with D maybe TRBD1 (5 bases). The CDR3 covers 18 residues. CDR1 and CDR2 from the germline V gene are LNHNV and YYDKDF (reference sequence). Trimming left V 0 bases short and J 5 bases short, with 22 bases between. CDR3 coding DNA: TGTGCCACCAGCAGAGATCCTGGCTATATGGACAAAGGGACTGAAGCTTTCTTT. Translation: CATSRDPGYMDKGTEAFF.

The chain is built from TRBV19 and TRBJ2-7; perhaps TRBD2 as D (6 bases). CDR1 is LNHDA and CDR2 is SQIVND in the germline V gene (reference sequence). CDR3 length: 14 amino acids. V lost 3 bases and J lost 4, with 13 bases in between. The CDR3 reads CASSIRRDAYEQYF. The CDR3, as DNA: TGTGCCAGTAGTATTCGGAGGGATGCTTACGAGCAGTACTTC.

The chain carries TRBV4-3 and TRBJ1-6; D is undetermined. V lost 1 base and J lost 4, with 8 bases in between. The CDR3 loop spans 15 amino acids. Germline-derived CDR1 and CDR2 are LGHNA and YSLEER. The CDR3 loop is CASSQAWGYNSPLHF. The CDR3 DNA is TGCGCCAGCAGCCAAGCCTGGGGTTATAATTCACCCCTCCACTTT.

The rearrangement uses TRBV9 and TRBJ2-2; 8 bases are shared with TRBD2. V lost 0 bases, J lost 4 bases, and 8 bases stayed unmatched. The CDR3 is made up of 17 amino acids. The germline V gene has CDR1 SGDLS and CDR2 YYNGEE. The CDR3: CASSVGLSGSGTGELFF. For the CDR3, the DNA is TGTGCCAGCAGCGTAGGTCTCAGCGGGAGTGGCACCGGGGAGCTGTTTTTT.

J is TRBJ2-3 and V is TRBV13; D ambiguous. Germline values: CDR1 PRHDT, CDR2 FYEKMQ (reference sequence). Trimming shortened V by 5 bases and J by 4 bases, and 28 bases separated the two germline ends. The CDR3 is made up of 19 amino acids. CDR3 amino acids: CASSLRVSWSLEVADTQYF. Written as DNA, the CDR3 is TGTGCCAGCAGCCTCCGGGTGTCTTGGAGCTTGGAAGTGGCAGATACGCAGTATTTT.